Below are 32 T cell receptor beta chains sequenced from a single sample in a study of blood T cells in healthy people across ages. With a J-beta primer mix and a sample-barcoded 5' primer, a second PCR ran about 7 to 12 cycles. TCRdb re-analysed the 5' RACE reads in MiXCR, keeping a single row per CDR3 protein. The data show over 600,000 distinct CDR3 sequences, over 40% seen once. The sequenced sample was blood. The receptors come from a man older than 75 in good health.

This chain connects TRBV19 to TRBJ2-5; TRBD1 matches at 10 bases. J was trimmed by 5 bases and V by 6 bases; bases with no gene match: 6. The CDR3 extends over 14 amino acids. The germline gives CDR1 LNHDA, CDR2 SQIVND (reference sequence). CDR3 in DNA: TGTGCCAGTAGCTCTGACAGGGGGCTGGAGACCCAGTACTTC. It codes for CASSSDRGLETQYF.

This chain uses TRBV12-3 or TRBV12-4 with TRBJ2-1; TRBD2 aligns across 11 bases. The CDR3 is 15 amino acids. V lost 2 bases and J lost 6; bases outside the gene matches: 3. The CDR3 nucleotides read TGTGCCAGCAGTTTATGGCTAGCGGGGGGCAATGAGCAGTTCTTC. This translates into CASSLWLAGGNEQFF.

This clonotype was picked up a small number of times. This chain joins TRBV7-9 and TRBJ2-6, with D unclear. This CDR3 comprises 15 residues. Trimming took 3 bases from V and 0 from J, leaving 6 bases between them. CDR1 is SEHNR, CDR2 FQNEAQ, per germline (reference sequence). Written as DNA, the CDR3 is TGTGCCAGCAGCTTCTTGGGCTCTGGGGCCAACGTCCTGACTTTC. Translation: CASSFLGSGANVLTF.

This clonotype was picked up a small number of times. The gene calls are TRBV28 and TRBJ1-3, with 7 bases that match TRBD1. The CDR3 extends over 15 amino acids. In germline, CDR1 is MDHEN, CDR2 SYDVKM. The V segment lost 6 bases and the J segment 0 bases; nucleotides outside the gene matches: 5. The CDR3 DNA reads TGTGCCAGCAGCCCGGGACAGCACTCTGGAAACACCATATATTTT. Translation: CASSPGQHSGNTIYF.

This clonotype was counted many times. The CDR3 spells CASTPGQAYEQYF. CDR3 nucleotides: TGTGCCAGCACTCCGGGACAGGCCTACGAGCAGTACTTC. The chain has TRBV28 and TRBJ2-7; 8 nucleotides match TRBD1. V lost 7 bases to trimming and J lost 2 bases; unmatched junction nucleotides: 4. The CDR3 extends over 13 amino acids. The germline V gene has CDR1 MDHEN and CDR2 SYDVKM. The full variable domain, with the rest looked up from reference TRBV28 and TRBJ2-7, is DVKVTQSSRYLVKRTGEKVFLECVQDMDHENMFWYRQDPGLGLRLIYFSYDVKMKEKGDIPEGYSVSREKKERFSLILESASTNQTSMYLCASTPGQAYEQYFGPGTRLTVT.

This chain joins TRBV25-1 and TRBJ2-3, with D perhaps matching TRBD1 (6 bases). Germline-derived CDR1 and CDR2 are MGHDK and SYGVNS. The CDR3 contains 17 residues. V lost 1 base, J lost 5 bases, and 19 bases lay in between. CDR3 DNA: TGTGCCAGCAGTGAATCCGACTCCCGGACAGTCGTAGATACGCAGTATTTT. Its translation: CASSESDSRTVVDTQYF. Supplemented by reference TRBV25-1 and TRBJ2-3, the full variable domain reads EADIYQTPRYLVIGTGKKITLECSQTMGHDKMYWYQQDPGMELHLIHYSYGVNSTEKGDLSSESTVSRIRTEHFPLTLESARPSHTSQYLCASSESDSRTVVDTQYFGPGTRLTVL.

This clonotype was seen only a few times. The chain carries TRBV3-1 and TRBJ2-3; 11 positions match TRBD2. Per germline, CDR1 LGHDT and CDR2 YNNKEL (reference sequence). The trim removed 4 bases at V and 5 bases at J, leaving 11 bases unmatched. The CDR3 contains 17 residues. The CDR3 spells CASSRKSLAGGGDTQYF. The CDR3 DNA sequence: TGTGCCAGCAGCCGAAAGAGCCTAGCGGGAGGAGGAGATACGCAGTATTTT.

This clonotype was picked up a small number of times. The rearrangement uses TRBV6-5 and TRBJ2-7; D is unclear. This CDR3 has 15 residues. The V end lost 9 bases, the J end lost 2 bases, and 20 bases lay between the germline ends. From germline, CDR1 is MNHEY and CDR2 SVGAGI. The CDR3 sequence is CASSRAEGFTYEQYF. The CDR3 DNA is TGTGCCAGTAGTCGGGCAGAAGGGTTCACCTACGAGCAGTACTTC.

This clonotype showed up just a few times. The chain has TRBV2 and TRBJ2-6; D is possibly TRBD2 (5 bases). The CDR3 length is 18 residues. Trimming stripped 6 bases from V and 0 bases from J, with 18 bases between. Germline V gives CDR1 SNHLY, CDR2 FYNNEI. The CDR3 reads CASRIGLFQISGANVLTF. The CDR3 DNA reads as TGTGCCAGCAGAATCGGACTCTTTCAGATCTCTGGGGCCAACGTCCTGACTTTC.

The chain employs TRBV20-1 and TRBJ2-1; TRBD2 matches at 12 bases. Germline lookup yields CDR1 DFQATT and CDR2 SNEGSKA (reference sequence). V was pared by 3 bases and J by 0 bases, with 9 bases of the junction left unmatched. The CDR3 is made up of 18 amino acids. CDR3 bases: TGCAGTGCTAGTAAAGGACTAGCGGGGAGGAGCTCCTACAATGAGCAGTTCTTC. Amino acids: CSASKGLAGRSSYNEQFF.

This clonotype has just a few counts. The genes are TRBV10-3 and TRBJ2-3; 12 bases map to TRBD2. J gave up 6 bases and V 4 bases, and 8 bases lay outside the gene matches. CDR1 is ENHRY and CDR2 is SYGVKD in the germline V gene. CDR3 length equals 16 residues. As DNA, the CDR3 is TGTGCCATCAGTGCCTCTAGCGGGGGGGCCGGGGATACGCAGTATTTT. Protein sequence: CAISASSGGAGDTQYF.

The gene calls are TRBV7-9 and TRBJ2-7; D is unresolved. TRBJ2-5 matches the DNA end more closely, so the J call is doubtful. The CDR3 loop spans 13 amino acids. Germline V gene lookup returns CDR1 SEHNR and CDR2 FQNEAQ (reference sequence). This CDR3 is CASSFYRSETQYF. The DNA for the CDR3 is TGTGCCAGCAGCTTCTATAGATCGGAGACCCAGTACTTC.

The J gene is TRBJ2-7, the V gene TRBV6-2 or TRBV6-3; TRBD2 matches at 8 bases. Germline CDR1 is MNHEY and CDR2 is SVGEGT. The ends lost 2 bases at V and 2 bases at J; junction bases unmatched: 5. This CDR3 region has 15 residues. The CDR3 DNA is TGTGCCAGCAGTTACGCCCGGGGGGGAACCTACGAGCAGTACTTC. It specifies CASSYARGGTYEQYF.

V is TRBV20-1 and J is TRBJ2-1, with TRBD2 identical over 12 bases. J gave up 7 bases and V 6 bases, and 4 bases lay outside the gene matches. This CDR3 comprises 13 residues. Germline loops: CDR1 DFQATT, CDR2 SNEGSKA (reference sequence). The CDR3 DNA is TGCAGTGCACCGACTAGCGGGGGAAATGAGCAGTTCTTC. Translating it yields CSAPTSGGNEQFF.

Remarks on this clonotype: Compared with germline, one end of the junction differs, possibly owing to a read error. The chain has TRBV20-1 and TRBJ2-1; D gene unclear. The CDR3 has 11 amino acids. The germline V gene encodes CDR1 DFQATT and CDR2 SNEGSKA (reference sequence). DNA of the CDR3: TGCGGTGCTAGAGTTCTTAATGAGCAGTTCTTC. Its translation: CGARVLNEQFF.

This sequence joins TRBV20-1 and TRBJ2-3; 8 nucleotides line up with TRBD1. The J segment lost 3 bases and the V segment lost 6 bases, leaving 2 bases of the junction unmatched. CDR1 and CDR2 (germline): DFQATT, SNEGSKA (reference sequence). The CDR3 length is 12 residues. In DNA form, the CDR3 reads TGCAGTGCAGGACAGGGTACAGATACGCAGTATTTT. This gives the protein CSAGQGTDTQYF.

This clonotype was seen more than once but under ten times. This chain connects TRBV7-6 to TRBJ2-3; D not certain. The CDR3 length is 15 residues. The germline V gene has CDR1 SGHVS and CDR2 FNYEAQ. The germline V and J ends were trimmed by 1 base and 0 bases, with 8 bases remaining between them. CDR3 sequence: CASSLGFGSTDTQYF. CDR3 DNA: TGTGCCAGCAGCTTAGGGTTCGGTAGCACAGATACGCAGTATTTT.

This clonotype was detected ten times or more. The chain uses TRBV29-1 and TRBJ1-2, with TRBD1 identical over 7 bases. The length of the CDR3 is 14 residues. Per the germline V gene, CDR1 is SQVTM and CDR2 is ANQGSEA. J was trimmed by 5 bases and V by 7 bases; bases with no gene match: 13. CDR3 loop: CSEVSPGQKYGYTF. For the CDR3, the DNA is TGCAGCGAAGTATCACCGGGACAGAAGTATGGCTACACCTTC. Supplemented by reference TRBV29-1 and TRBJ1-2, the full variable domain reads SAVISQKPSRDICQRGTSLTIQCQVDSQVTMMFWYRQQPGQSLTLIATANQGSEATYESGFVIDKFPISRPNLTFSTLTVSNMSPEDSSIYLCSEVSPGQKYGYTFGSGTRLTVV.

V usage is TRBV5-5 and J usage is TRBJ2-7, with 9 bases matching TRBD2. The V and J ends lost 0 bases and 2 bases, in that order; junction bases with no gene match: 6. CDR3 length: 16 residues. Germline-derived CDR1 and CDR2 are SGHKS and YYEKEE (reference sequence). The CDR3 DNA reads as TGTGCCAGCAGCTTGGCCGTTGGCGGGGGGGCCTACGAGCAGTACTTC. Its translation: CASSLAVGGGAYEQYF.

This clonotype was detected a few times. CDR3 sequence reads: CASSVRGTDNQPQHF. The CDR3 coding sequence is TGTGCCAGCAGTGTCAGGGGGACGGACAATCAGCCCCAGCATTTT. The chain recombines TRBV2 with TRBJ1-5; TRBD1 matches 7 bases. This CDR3 has 15 residues. CDR1 SNHLY and CDR2 FYNNEI come from the germline V gene. Germline trimming cut 4 bases from V and 3 bases from J; bases unmatched to any gene: 6.

This clonotype appeared a few times. The chain links TRBV12-3 or TRBV12-4 to TRBJ1-2, with a tentative D call TRBD1 (5 bases). Trimming shortened V by 1 base and J by 4 bases, and 10 bases separated the two germline ends. The CDR3 covers 14 residues. The chain's CDR3 is CASSLGGVTYGYTF. CDR3 in DNA: TGTGCCAGCAGTTTAGGGGGGGTTACCTATGGCTACACCTTC.

This clonotype was counted once. This chain joins TRBV24-1 and TRBJ2-2; D ambiguous. Germline V gives CDR1 KGHDR, CDR2 SFDVKD. There are 12 residues in the CDR3. V was clipped by 5 bases and J by 5 bases, with 5 bases between them. The CDR3 reads CATSGGTGELFF. In nucleotides, the CDR3 is TGTGCCACCAGTGGGGGAACCGGGGAGCTGTTTTTT.

V gene TRBV28 combines with J gene TRBJ2-3, with 11 bases fitting TRBD2. J lost 2 bases, V lost 3 bases, and 10 bases had no gene match. The CDR3 sequence is 18 residues long. The V gene's germline CDR1 is MDHEN and CDR2 SYDVKM. The CDR3 sequence is CASSFSSGGALSTDTQYF. CDR3 DNA sequence: TGTGCCAGCAGTTTCAGTAGCGGGGGGGCCCTTTCCACAGATACGCAGTATTTT.

CDR3 DNA sequence: TGTGCCAGCAGTCCCGCAAGGGACACCTACGAGCAGTACTTC. Amino acids: CASSPARDTYEQYF. The chain employs TRBV28 and TRBJ2-7; tentative D call: TRBD1 (6 bases). Trimming removed 5 bases at V and 2 bases at J, with 13 bases between. The CDR3 spans 14 residues. CDR1 and CDR2 (germline): MDHEN, SYDVKM.

V gene TRBV7-2 combines with J gene TRBJ1-6, with D unresolved. The CDR3 length is 14 residues. CDR1 is SGHTA and CDR2 is FQGNSA in the germline V gene. Trimming took off 6 bases at V and 5 bases at J, with 11 bases between the two ends. CDR3 nucleotide sequence: TGTGCCAGCAGACGAGGACGGGATAATTCACCCCTCCACTTT. Encoded protein: CASRRGRDNSPLHF.

The J gene is TRBJ2-3, the V gene TRBV12-3 or TRBV12-4; TRBD2 matches 11 bases. The CDR3 is made up of 21 amino acids. V trimming: 5 bases; J trimming: 1 base; junction bases outside the gene matches: 20. In DNA form, the CDR3 reads TGTGCCAGCAGTCCCGGAGGAGGGGTAGCGGGAGGGCTAGGCGGCACAGATACGCAGTATTTT. Translation: CASSPGGGVAGGLGGTDTQYF.

The CDR3 region is CASRPPRQGVNTGELFF. The CDR3 nucleotides are TGTGCCAGCAGGCCCCCCCGACAGGGCGTGAACACCGGGGAGCTGTTTTTT. The chain couples TRBV12-3 or TRBV12-4 to TRBJ2-2, with 7 positions matching TRBD1. The CDR3 spans 17 residues. The V gene end was trimmed by 6 bases and the J gene end by 1 base; junction bases not matched to a gene: 11.

This clonotype was seen more than once but under ten times. CDR3 amino acids: CASSPPAVGYGYTF. The CDR3 region has the DNA TGTGCCAGCTCACCACCCGCTGTTGGCTATGGCTACACCTTC. The chain carries TRBV18 and TRBJ1-2; no clear D gene. Germline-derived CDR1 and CDR2 are KGHSH and LQKENI. V was clipped by 0 bases and J by 4 bases, with 9 bases between them. The length of the CDR3 is 14 residues.

A few counts support this clonotype. The chain couples TRBV5-1 to TRBJ1-4; no definite D call. The V gene's germline CDR1 is SGHRS and CDR2 YFSETQ. The CDR3 totals 17 residues. V lost 4 bases and J lost 2, with 18 bases in between. CDR3 protein: CASSPTGLTGTNEKLFF. The CDR3, as DNA: TGCGCCAGCAGCCCCACCGGCCTAACGGGGACTAATGAAAAACTGTTTTTT.

This chain joins TRBV27 and TRBJ2-1; unclear D gene. V shed 6 bases and J shed 1 base, with 13 bases lying between them. CDR1 and CDR2 from the germline V gene are MNHEY and SMNVEV (reference sequence). This CDR3 spans 15 amino acids. CDR3 protein: CASSDSPRSYNEQFF. The CDR3 DNA follows: TGTGCCAGCAGCGATAGCCCGAGATCCTACAATGAGCAGTTCTTC.

This clonotype has a handful of counts. CDR3 coding DNA: TGTGCCAGCAGCTTAGCGGGGCAGGGGTGGGTCAATCAGCCCCAGCATTTT. Its protein product is CASSLAGQGWVNQPQHF. The chain combines TRBV7-2 with TRBJ1-5, with TRBD1 as a possible D gene (6 bases). Germline V gene lookup returns CDR1 SGHTA and CDR2 FQGNSA. The CDR3 has 17 residues. V lost 0 bases, J lost 3 bases, and 15 bases lay in between.

The chain is built from TRBV20-1 and TRBJ2-1; 9 bases are a match to TRBD1. V was pared by 0 bases and J by 9 bases, with 9 bases of the junction left unmatched. The germline V gene encodes CDR1 DFQATT and CDR2 SNEGSKA (reference sequence). The CDR3 spans 15 residues. The CDR3 protein is CSARDRGQGRGEQFF. CDR3 DNA: TGCAGTGCTAGAGATCGGGGACAGGGAAGGGGTGAGCAGTTCTTC.